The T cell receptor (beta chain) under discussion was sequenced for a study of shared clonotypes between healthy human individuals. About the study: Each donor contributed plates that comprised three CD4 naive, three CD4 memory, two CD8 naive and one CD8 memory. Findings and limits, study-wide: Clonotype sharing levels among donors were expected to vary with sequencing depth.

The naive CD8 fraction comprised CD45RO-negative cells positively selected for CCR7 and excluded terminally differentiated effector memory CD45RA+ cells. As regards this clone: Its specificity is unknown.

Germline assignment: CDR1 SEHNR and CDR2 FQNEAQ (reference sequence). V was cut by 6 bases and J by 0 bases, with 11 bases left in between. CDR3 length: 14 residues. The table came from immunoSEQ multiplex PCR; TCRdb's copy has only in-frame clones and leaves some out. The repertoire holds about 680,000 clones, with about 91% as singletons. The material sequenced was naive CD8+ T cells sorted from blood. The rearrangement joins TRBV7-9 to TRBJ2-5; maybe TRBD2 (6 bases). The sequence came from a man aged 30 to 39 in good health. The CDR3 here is CASRAGLDQETQYF. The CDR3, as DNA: TGTGCCAGCAGGGCGGGATTAGACCAAGAGACCCAGTACTTC.